This TCR beta chain was identified in a study of cytomegalovirus exposure and HLA in healthy donors. The primer mix had 60 Vbeta and 13 Jbeta primers. TCRdb's copy holds only in-frame clones and misses some; the assay was immunoSEQ multiplex PCR. The sample lists roughly 55,000 clones, approximately 80% seen once, with approximately 2.4% in the top ten. The junction had 7 bases not matched to a gene; V was cut back by 1 base and J by 8 bases. The CDR3 sequence is 14 residues long. Germline values: CDR1 SGHVS, CDR2 FQNEAQ. Sample: PBMCs. This clonotype was obtained from a female donor in good health and CMV-seronegative. The V gene is TRBV7-8, the J gene TRBJ1-2, with TRBD1 matching 7 bases. This CDR3 is CASSLGGGGMGYTF. In nucleotides, the CDR3 is TGTGCCAGCAGCTTAGGCGGAGGGGGCATGGGCTACACCTTC.